The rows below give T cell receptor beta chains drawn from one sample of a study of T cell repertoires in cytomegalovirus infection. TCRdb analysed the reads with MiXCR anew, one entry per CDR3 protein. The sample shows roughly 180,000 distinct CDR3 sequences, about 20% of them seen only once. Their cognate antigens are unknown. Sample: CD8+ T cells from cultured PBMCs, taken from culture after CMV antigen stimulation. These receptors were obtained from a human donor in good health (CMV status not recorded). Some clones in this sample may be carry-over from other donors' samples. Each CDR3 is given with its conserved first and last residue. Each record gives: J gene, clone size, D gene, V gene, CDR3 protein, CDR3 DNA. D genes are given only for firm matches. Expanded clones get a size class; other rows say once, few or many, or leave the size out.

j_gene: TRBJ2-5; abundance: -; d_gene: TRBD1; v_gene: TRBV7-9; CDR3aa: CASSPSTGLYQETQYF; CDR3nt: TGTGCCAGCAGCCCCTCGACAGGGTTGTACCAAGAGACCCAGTACTTC
j_gene: TRBJ1-2; abundance: -; d_gene: -; v_gene: TRBV29-1; CDR3aa: CSVDRGLVYGYTF; CDR3nt: TGCAGCGTTGACAGGGGACTCGTCTATGGCTACACCTTC
j_gene: TRBJ1-2; abundance: -; d_gene: -; v_gene: TRBV6-2/TRBV6-3; CDR3aa: CAAQGNYGYTF; CDR3nt: TGTGCCGCCCAGGGGAACTATGGCTACACCTTC
j_gene: TRBJ1-1; abundance: -; d_gene: -; v_gene: TRBV27; CDR3aa: CASSSLQGSVNTEAFF; CDR3nt: TGTGCCAGCAGTTCCCTACAGGGATCGGTGAACACTGAAGCTTTCTTT
j_gene: TRBJ1-2; abundance: few; d_gene: TRBD1; v_gene: TRBV7-8; CDR3aa: CASSFTGGKFPNYGYTF; CDR3nt: TGTGCCAGCAGCTTTACAGGGGGCAAATTCCCTAACTATGGCTACACCTTC
j_gene: TRBJ1-3; abundance: once; d_gene: -; v_gene: TRBV7-8; CDR3aa: CASSLNPKGTGNTIYF; CDR3nt: TGTGCCAGCAGCTTAAACCCGAAGGGGACTGGAAACACCATATATTTT
j_gene: TRBJ2-1; abundance: -; d_gene: -; v_gene: TRBV7-6; CDR3aa: CASSSPDMDNEQFF; CDR3nt: TGTGCCAGCAGCTCGCCAGACATGGACAATGAGCAGTTCTTC
j_gene: TRBJ1-2; abundance: many; d_gene: TRBD1; v_gene: TRBV9; CDR3aa: CASSAWTGGGRGYTF; CDR3nt: TGTGCCAGCAGCGCCTGGACAGGTGGGGGACGCGGCTACACCTTC
j_gene: TRBJ2-5; abundance: few; d_gene: TRBD2; v_gene: TRBV7-2; CDR3aa: CASSLRLAGPQETQYF; CDR3nt: TGTGCCAGCAGCTTAAGGCTAGCGGGTCCCCAAGAGACCCAGTACTTC
j_gene: TRBJ2-7; abundance: few; d_gene: -; v_gene: TRBV7-9; CDR3aa: CASSWTPGRNSYEQYF; CDR3nt: TGTGCCAGCAGCTGGACGCCTGGACGAAATTCCTACGAGCAGTACTTC
j_gene: TRBJ2-1; abundance: few; d_gene: -; v_gene: TRBV20-1; CDR3aa: CSASRVGGPPHNEQFF; CDR3nt: TGCAGTGCTAGCCGAGTCGGGGGGCCTCCCCACAATGAGCAGTTCTTC
j_gene: TRBJ1-1; abundance: -; d_gene: -; v_gene: TRBV7-9; CDR3aa: CASTSRRMNTEAFF; CDR3nt: TGTGCCAGCACTAGCAGGAGAATGAACACTGAAGCTTTCTTT
j_gene: TRBJ2-1; abundance: few; d_gene: TRBD2; v_gene: TRBV20-1; CDR3aa: CSARDLGGGKLAGYNEQFF; CDR3nt: TGCAGTGCTAGAGATCTTGGAGGGGGGAAATTAGCGGGATACAATGAGCAGTTCTTC
j_gene: TRBJ2-3; abundance: -; d_gene: -; v_gene: TRBV7-2; CDR3aa: CASSWGGCCTDTQYF; CDR3nt: TGTGCCAGCAGCTGGGGCGGGTGTTGCACAGATACGCAGTATTTT
j_gene: TRBJ2-7; abundance: -; d_gene: TRBD1; v_gene: TRBV27; CDR3aa: CASRPDRGRSYEQYF; CDR3nt: TGTGCCAGCAGGCCTGACAGGGGGCGATCCTACGAGCAGTACTTC
j_gene: TRBJ2-1; abundance: many; d_gene: TRBD1; v_gene: TRBV7-8; CDR3aa: CASSDRDRANEQFF; CDR3nt: TGTGCCAGCAGCGACCGGGACAGGGCGAATGAGCAGTTCTTC
j_gene: TRBJ1-1; abundance: -; d_gene: -; v_gene: TRBV6-2/TRBV6-3; CDR3aa: CASSYPITEAFF; CDR3nt: TGTGCCAGCAGTTATCCGATTACTGAAGCTTTCTTT
j_gene: TRBJ2-5; abundance: few; d_gene: -; v_gene: TRBV5-6; CDR3aa: CASSLDIGTKGGETQYF; CDR3nt: TGTGCCAGCAGCTTGGACATCGGGACAAAGGGAGGGGAGACCCAGTACTTC
j_gene: TRBJ1-1; abundance: few; d_gene: -; v_gene: TRBV27; CDR3aa: CASISSGTANTEAFF; CDR3nt: TGTGCCAGCATATCGTCCGGGACGGCGAACACTGAAGCTTTCTTT
j_gene: TRBJ1-5; abundance: -; d_gene: -; v_gene: TRBV7-6; CDR3aa: CASSLAGSLYSNQPQHF; CDR3nt: TGTGCCAGCAGCTTAGCGGGCTCCCTCTATAGCAATCAGCCCCAGCATTTT
j_gene: TRBJ2-7; abundance: many; d_gene: TRBD1; v_gene: TRBV9; CDR3aa: CASSGDGQGIHEQYF; CDR3nt: TGTGCCAGCAGCGGGGACGGACAGGGTATCCACGAGCAGTACTTC
j_gene: TRBJ1-1; abundance: few; d_gene: -; v_gene: TRBV6-1; CDR3aa: CASSDLGAFMNTEAFF; CDR3nt: TGTGCCAGCAGTGACTTGGGAGCTTTTATGAACACTGAAGCTTTCTTT
j_gene: TRBJ1-1; abundance: -; d_gene: -; v_gene: TRBV11-3; CDR3aa: CASSFDRWTEAFF; CDR3nt: TGTGCCAGCAGCTTTGACCGGTGGACTGAAGCTTTCTTT
j_gene: TRBJ2-7; abundance: -; d_gene: TRBD2; v_gene: TRBV4-1; CDR3aa: CASSPAGGMSSYEQYF; CDR3nt: TGCGCCAGCAGCCCGGCGGGGGGGATGAGCTCCTACGAGCAGTACTTC
j_gene: TRBJ2-7; abundance: few; d_gene: -; v_gene: TRBV7-2; CDR3aa: CASRLRGYEQYF; CDR3nt: TGTGCCAGCAGGTTAAGGGGCTACGAGCAGTACTTC
j_gene: TRBJ1-1; abundance: few; d_gene: -; v_gene: TRBV7-8; CDR3aa: CASSTTVGDPTEAFF; CDR3nt: TGTGCCAGCAGCACCACCGTGGGGGATCCAACTGAAGCTTTCTTT
j_gene: TRBJ2-5; abundance: few; d_gene: TRBD2; v_gene: TRBV7-6; CDR3aa: CASSLRGGLASRETQYF; CDR3nt: TGTGCCAGCAGCTTAAGAGGTGGACTAGCCTCTCGTGAGACCCAGTACTTC
j_gene: TRBJ1-1; abundance: -; d_gene: -; v_gene: TRBV6-5; CDR3aa: CASSYSLGVTEAFF; CDR3nt: TGTGCCAGCAGTTACTCACTGGGAGTAACTGAAGCTTTCTTT
j_gene: TRBJ2-1; abundance: few; d_gene: -; v_gene: TRBV7-9; CDR3aa: CASSLRGGAGGSYNEQFF; CDR3nt: TGTGCCAGCAGCTTACGTGGGGGGGCAGGGGGCTCCTACAATGAGCAGTTCTTC
j_gene: TRBJ1-2; abundance: -; d_gene: -; v_gene: TRBV19; CDR3aa: CASSNRDIANYGYTF; CDR3nt: TGTGCCAGTAGTAACCGGGACATAGCTAACTATGGCTACACCTTC
j_gene: TRBJ2-5; abundance: -; d_gene: -; v_gene: TRBV7-9; CDR3aa: CASSRRSGTTETQYF; CDR3nt: TGTGCCAGCAGCCGCAGATCCGGGACAACTGAGACCCAGTACTTC
j_gene: TRBJ2-3; abundance: -; d_gene: -; v_gene: TRBV5-4; CDR3aa: CASSLTRASTDTQYF; CDR3nt: TGTGCCAGCAGTTTGACACGGGCAAGCACAGATACGCAGTATTTT
j_gene: TRBJ2-1; abundance: -; d_gene: TRBD1; v_gene: TRBV7-9; CDR3aa: CASRFPGGAHNEQFF; CDR3nt: TGTGCCAGCAGGTTCCCAGGGGGCGCCCACAATGAGCAGTTCTTC
j_gene: TRBJ2-1; abundance: -; d_gene: -; v_gene: TRBV7-6; CDR3aa: CASSLDPAGALPNYNEQFF; CDR3nt: TGTGCCAGCAGCCTAGACCCGGCAGGTGCCCTACCTAACTACAATGAGCAGTTCTTC
j_gene: TRBJ1-4; abundance: few; d_gene: TRBD1; v_gene: TRBV7-9; CDR3aa: CASSPGTGGESGEKLFF; CDR3nt: TGTGCCAGCAGCCCCGGGACAGGGGGCGAAAGTGGAGAAAAACTGTTTTTT
j_gene: TRBJ2-1; abundance: few; d_gene: -; v_gene: TRBV6-8; CDR3aa: CASSTDSRRFF; CDR3nt: TGTGCCAGCAGTACGGACAGCCGTCGGTTCTTC
j_gene: TRBJ2-1; abundance: few; d_gene: TRBD2; v_gene: TRBV12-3/TRBV12-4; CDR3aa: CASSWASGLNEQFF; CDR3nt: TGTGCCAGCAGTTGGGCTAGCGGCCTAAATGAGCAGTTCTTC
j_gene: TRBJ2-1; abundance: -; d_gene: -; v_gene: TRBV6-6; CDR3aa: CASSHGGGTGYNEQFF; CDR3nt: TGTGCCAGCAGCCACGGTGGGGGGACGGGGTACAATGAGCAGTTCTTC
j_gene: TRBJ1-2; abundance: -; d_gene: -; v_gene: TRBV5-5; CDR3aa: CASSLTQLPANYGYTF; CDR3nt: TGTGCCAGCAGCCTGACCCAGTTACCAGCTAACTATGGCTACACCTTC
j_gene: TRBJ2-1; abundance: -; d_gene: -; v_gene: TRBV6-2/TRBV6-3; CDR3aa: CASSYSQGPYNEQFF; CDR3nt: TGTGCCAGCAGTTACTCCCAGGGGCCCTACAATGAGCAGTTCTTC
j_gene: TRBJ2-1; abundance: many; d_gene: -; v_gene: TRBV20-1; CDR3aa: CSARDQSDYNEQFF; CDR3nt: TGCAGTGCTAGAGATCAGTCCGATTACAATGAGCAGTTCTTC
j_gene: TRBJ2-7; abundance: -; d_gene: -; v_gene: TRBV7-9; CDR3aa: CASSLAEDSFYEQYF; CDR3nt: TGTGCCAGCAGCTTAGCGGAGGACAGCTTTTACGAGCAGTACTTC
j_gene: TRBJ2-7; abundance: -; d_gene: -; v_gene: TRBV7-2; CDR3aa: CASSLPAAYEQYF; CDR3nt: TGTGCCAGCAGCTTACCGGCAGCCTACGAGCAGTACTTC
j_gene: TRBJ2-7; abundance: -; d_gene: -; v_gene: TRBV4-1; CDR3aa: CASSQWEGGSSYEQYF; CDR3nt: TGCGCCAGCAGCCAATGGGAGGGGGGATCATCCTACGAGCAGTACTTC
j_gene: TRBJ1-1; abundance: -; d_gene: -; v_gene: TRBV7-8; CDR3aa: CASSSSSVGNTEAFF; CDR3nt: TGTGCCAGCAGCTCTTCGAGCGTGGGGAACACTGAAGCTTTCTTT
j_gene: TRBJ1-6; abundance: -; d_gene: TRBD1; v_gene: TRBV7-9; CDR3aa: CASSTWDRDPGNSPLHF; CDR3nt: TGTGCCAGCAGCACATGGGACAGGGATCCGGGGAATTCACCCCTCCACTTT
j_gene: TRBJ2-4; abundance: -; d_gene: -; v_gene: TRBV6-2/TRBV6-3; CDR3aa: CASSYTDLAKNIQYF; CDR3nt: TGTGCCAGCAGTTACACAGATCTAGCCAAAAACATTCAGTACTTC
j_gene: TRBJ1-2; abundance: few; d_gene: TRBD1; v_gene: TRBV5-5; CDR3aa: CASGTIQGAGGYTF; CDR3nt: TGTGCCAGCGGCACGATACAGGGGGCGGGAGGCTACACCTTC
j_gene: TRBJ1-2; abundance: few; d_gene: -; v_gene: TRBV6-2/TRBV6-3; CDR3aa: CASSPWPGHLNYGYTF; CDR3nt: TGTGCCAGCAGTCCCTGGCCGGGACACCTTAACTATGGCTACACCTTC
j_gene: TRBJ1-1; abundance: few; d_gene: TRBD1; v_gene: TRBV28; CDR3aa: CASSFPGTGEGSTEAFF; CDR3nt: TGTGCCAGCAGTTTTCCCGGGACAGGGGAAGGAAGCACTGAAGCTTTCTTT
j_gene: TRBJ2-1; abundance: once; d_gene: TRBD2; v_gene: TRBV7-6; CDR3aa: CASRKLAGADHEQFF; CDR3nt: TGTGCCAGCAGGAAACTAGCGGGGGCAGACCATGAGCAGTTCTTC
j_gene: TRBJ2-3; abundance: -; d_gene: TRBD2; v_gene: TRBV11-2; CDR3aa: CASSRLAGGPSTDTQYF; CDR3nt: TGTGCCAGCAGCCGACTAGCGGGGGGTCCTAGCACAGATACGCAGTATTTT
j_gene: TRBJ1-1; abundance: few; d_gene: -; v_gene: TRBV7-2; CDR3aa: CASSLLGDTEAFF; CDR3nt: TGTGCCAGCAGCTTATTGGGGGACACTGAAGCTTTCTTT
j_gene: TRBJ1-2; abundance: few; d_gene: -; v_gene: TRBV7-8; CDR3aa: CASSLSAGEQGTGYTF; CDR3nt: TGTGCCAGCAGCTTATCGGCCGGGGAGCAGGGAACGGGCTACACCTTC
j_gene: TRBJ2-7; abundance: -; d_gene: TRBD1; v_gene: TRBV12-3/TRBV12-4; CDR3aa: CASSLGTGGYAQYF; CDR3nt: TGTGCCAGCAGTTTGGGGACAGGGGGCTACGCGCAGTACTTC
j_gene: TRBJ2-3; abundance: -; d_gene: TRBD1; v_gene: TRBV7-8; CDR3aa: CASSLLDRLSTDTQYF; CDR3nt: TGTGCCAGCAGCTTATTGGACAGGCTTAGCACAGATACGCAGTATTTT
j_gene: TRBJ2-5; abundance: -; d_gene: TRBD1; v_gene: TRBV7-6; CDR3aa: CASSEGQGEETQYF; CDR3nt: TGTGCCAGCAGCGAGGGACAGGGCGAAGAGACCCAGTACTTC
j_gene: TRBJ2-3; abundance: -; d_gene: TRBD2; v_gene: TRBV4-1; CDR3aa: CASRGTSDTDTQYF; CDR3nt: TGCGCCAGCAGGGGGACTAGCGACACAGATACGCAGTATTTT
j_gene: TRBJ2-5; abundance: many; d_gene: -; v_gene: TRBV7-6; CDR3aa: CASSLGGYQETQYF; CDR3nt: TGTGCCAGCAGCTTAGGAGGATACCAAGAGACCCAGTACTTC
j_gene: TRBJ1-5; abundance: few; d_gene: -; v_gene: TRBV7-8; CDR3aa: CASRAYSNQPQHF; CDR3nt: TGTGCCAGCCGGGCTTATAGCAATCAGCCCCAGCATTTT